The clone carrying this TCR beta chain was recorded a few times. The antigen is not known. Every bit of the isolated RNA underwent reverse transcription, so sequencing read expressed TCRB transcripts. Method: immunoSEQ multiplex PCR; TCRdb's copy keeps in-frame clones and lacks some. The sample lists roughly 450,000 clones; 10% to 12% were seen once. This sample is drawn from a study of beta chain features in type 1 diabetes. Study-wide results and limits: Since sequencing was performed on cDNA, cells with high TCR expression could be over-represented. Patients and controls would share equally any PCR tilt toward shorter templates.

The CDR3 is 8 amino acids. The V end lost 7 bases, the J end lost 7 bases, and 4 bases lay between the germline ends. From germline, CDR1 is DFQATT and CDR2 SNEGSKA (reference sequence). The origin of this receptor is a woman between 18 and 29 years old in good health. Sequencing used naive CD4+ T cells from blood. This chain uses TRBV20-1 with TRBJ1-1; D call uncertain. The CDR3 loop is CSGSEAFF. The CDR3 region has the DNA TGCAGTGGTAGTGAAGCTTTCTTT.